This T cell receptor (beta chain) was documented in a study of T cells in narcolepsy. Assay: immunoSEQ multiplex PCR; the TCRdb copy retains only in-frame clones and omits some. This sample has about 40,000 clones, with about 87% found just once. General study points: Healthy controls reportedly lacked the autoreactive clonotypes serially found in patients' blood.

CDR1 and CDR2 (germline): SGHAT, FQNNGV. The V and J ends lost 2 bases and 0 bases respectively, with 10 bases between them. The CDR3 has 16 amino acids. Details on this clone: Antigen: not known.

The rearrangement joins TRBV11-2 to TRBJ1-4; no reliable D call. This clonotype was obtained from a human donor with narcolepsy. Sequencing input: CD45RA- memory CD4+ T cells from PBMCs. CDR3 nucleotides: TGTGCCAGCAGCTTAACTCTATTAGCAACTAATGAAAAACTGTTTTTT. The encoded protein is CASSLTLLATNEKLFF.